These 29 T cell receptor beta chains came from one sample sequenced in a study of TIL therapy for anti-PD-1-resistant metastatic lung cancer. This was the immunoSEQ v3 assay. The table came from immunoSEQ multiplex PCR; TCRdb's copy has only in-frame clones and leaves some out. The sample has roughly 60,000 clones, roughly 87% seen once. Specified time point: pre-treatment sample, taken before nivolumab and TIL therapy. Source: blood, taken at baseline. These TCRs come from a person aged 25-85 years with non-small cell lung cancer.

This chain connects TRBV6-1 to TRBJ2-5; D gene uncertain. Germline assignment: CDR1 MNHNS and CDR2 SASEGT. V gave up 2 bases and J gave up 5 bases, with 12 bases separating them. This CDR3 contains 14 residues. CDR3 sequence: CASSELIQAETQYF. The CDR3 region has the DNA TGTGCCAGCAGTGAATTAATTCAGGCGGAGACCCAGTACTTC.

CDR3 coding DNA: TGTGCCAGCAGTCTAGACAGGGGGGGAGAGCAGTACTTC. It translates to CASSLDRGGEQYF. The V gene is TRBV27, the J gene TRBJ2-7, with TRBD1 matching 9 bases. The V gene end was trimmed by 5 bases and the J gene end by 7 bases; junction bases not matched to a gene: 6. CDR3 length: 13 amino acids. The germline CDR1 and CDR2 sequences are MNHEY and SMNVEV (reference sequence).

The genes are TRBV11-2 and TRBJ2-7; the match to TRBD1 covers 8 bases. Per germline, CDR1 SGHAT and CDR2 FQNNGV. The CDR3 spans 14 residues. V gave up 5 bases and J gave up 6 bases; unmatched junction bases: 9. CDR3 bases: TGTGCCAGCAGCCCCGAGCCAGGGGGCTTCGAGCAGTACTTC. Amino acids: CASSPEPGGFEQYF.

CDR3 sequence (DNA): TGCGCCAGCAGCCAACCCCGGACTAGCGGTTACGAGCAGTACTTC. This codes for CASSQPRTSGYEQYF. The rearrangement links TRBV4-1 to TRBJ2-7; 10 bases are shared with TRBD2. The germline V gene has CDR1 MGHRA and CDR2 YSYEKL. J lost 4 bases, V lost 2 bases, and 5 bases had no gene match. The CDR3 totals 15 residues.

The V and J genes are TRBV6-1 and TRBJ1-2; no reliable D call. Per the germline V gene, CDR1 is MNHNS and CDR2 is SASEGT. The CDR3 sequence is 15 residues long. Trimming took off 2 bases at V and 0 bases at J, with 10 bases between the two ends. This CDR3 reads CASSESQVPNYGYTF. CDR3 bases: TGTGCCAGCAGTGAAAGTCAGGTTCCTAACTATGGCTACACCTTC.

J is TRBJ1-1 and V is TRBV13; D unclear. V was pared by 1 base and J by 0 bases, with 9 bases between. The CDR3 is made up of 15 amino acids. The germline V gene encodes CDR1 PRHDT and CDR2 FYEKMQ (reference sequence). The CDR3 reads CASSLAQFMNTEAFF. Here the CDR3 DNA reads TGTGCCAGCAGCTTAGCGCAGTTCATGAACACTGAAGCTTTCTTT. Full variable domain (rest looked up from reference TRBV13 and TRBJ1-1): AAGVIQSPRHLIKEKRETATLKCYPIPRHDTVYWYQQGPGQDPQFLISFYEKMQSDKGSIPDRFSAQQFSDYHSELNMSSLELGDSALYFCASSLAQFMNTEAFFGQGTRLTVV.

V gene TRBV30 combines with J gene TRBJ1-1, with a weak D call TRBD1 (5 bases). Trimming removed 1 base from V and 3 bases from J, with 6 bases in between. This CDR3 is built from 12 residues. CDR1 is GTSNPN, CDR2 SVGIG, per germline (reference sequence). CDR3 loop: CAWSGGYTEAFF. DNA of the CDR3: TGTGCCTGGAGTGGGGGCTACACTGAAGCTTTCTTT.

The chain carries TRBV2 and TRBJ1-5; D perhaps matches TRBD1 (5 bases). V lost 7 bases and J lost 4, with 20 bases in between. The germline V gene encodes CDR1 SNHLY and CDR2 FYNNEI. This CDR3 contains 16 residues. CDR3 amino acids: CASMTTGGLRNQPQHF. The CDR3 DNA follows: TGTGCCAGCATGACGACGGGGGGACTCCGAAATCAGCCCCAGCATTTT.

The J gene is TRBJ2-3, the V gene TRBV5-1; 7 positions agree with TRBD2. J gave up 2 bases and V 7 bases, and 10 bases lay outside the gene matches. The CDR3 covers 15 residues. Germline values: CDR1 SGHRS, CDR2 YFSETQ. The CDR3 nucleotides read TGCGCCAGCTATCTCGGGGGAGGGCCCACAGATACGCAGTATTTT. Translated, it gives CASYLGGGPTDTQYF.

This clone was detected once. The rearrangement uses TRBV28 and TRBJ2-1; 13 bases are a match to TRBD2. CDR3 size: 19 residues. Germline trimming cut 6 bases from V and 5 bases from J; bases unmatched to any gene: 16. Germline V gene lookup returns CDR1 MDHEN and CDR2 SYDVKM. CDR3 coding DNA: TGTGCCAGCAGGCCTTCCGGGACTAGCGGGACCCAACTAGACAATGAGCAGTTCTTC. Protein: CASRPSGTSGTQLDNEQFF. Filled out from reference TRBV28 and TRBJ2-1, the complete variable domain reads DVKVTQSSRYLVKRTGEKVFLECVQDMDHENMFWYRQDPGLGLRLIYFSYDVKMKEKGDIPEGYSVSREKKERFSLILESASTNQTSMYLCASRPSGTSGTQLDNEQFFGPGTRLTVL.

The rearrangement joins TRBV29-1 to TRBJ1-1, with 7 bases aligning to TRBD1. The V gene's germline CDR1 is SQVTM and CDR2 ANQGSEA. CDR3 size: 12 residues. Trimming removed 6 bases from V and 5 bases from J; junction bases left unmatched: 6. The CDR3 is CSVPIRGTEAFF. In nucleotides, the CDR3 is TGCAGCGTGCCAATCAGGGGGACTGAAGCTTTCTTT.

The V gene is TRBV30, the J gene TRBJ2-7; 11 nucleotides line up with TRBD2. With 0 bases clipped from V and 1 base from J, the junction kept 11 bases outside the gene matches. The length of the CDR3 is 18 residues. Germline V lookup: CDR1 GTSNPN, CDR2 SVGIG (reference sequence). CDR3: CAWSVRSGRVRRSYEQYF. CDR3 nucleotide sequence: TGTGCCTGGAGTGTACGTAGCGGGAGGGTTCGGCGGTCCTACGAGCAGTACTTC. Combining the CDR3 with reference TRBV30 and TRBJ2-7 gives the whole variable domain SQTIHQWPATLVQPVGSPLSLECTVEGTSNPNLYWYRQAAGRGLQLLFYSVGIGQISSEVPQNLSASRPQDRQFILSSKKLLLSDSGFYLCAWSVRSGRVRRSYEQYFGPGTRLTVT.

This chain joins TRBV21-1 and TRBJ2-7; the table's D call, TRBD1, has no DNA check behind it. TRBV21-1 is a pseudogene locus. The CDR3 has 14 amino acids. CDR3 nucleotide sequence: TGTGCCAGGCCAGAGAAGGACAGGGCCTACGAGCAGTACTTC. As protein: CARPEKDRAYEQYF.

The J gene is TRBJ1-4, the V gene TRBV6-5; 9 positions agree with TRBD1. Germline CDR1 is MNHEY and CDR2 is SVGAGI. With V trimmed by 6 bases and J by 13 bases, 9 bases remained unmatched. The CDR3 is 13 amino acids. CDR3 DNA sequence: TGTGCCAGCAGACAGGGGGCCGGACTTGGACTGTTTTTT. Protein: CASRQGAGLGLFF.

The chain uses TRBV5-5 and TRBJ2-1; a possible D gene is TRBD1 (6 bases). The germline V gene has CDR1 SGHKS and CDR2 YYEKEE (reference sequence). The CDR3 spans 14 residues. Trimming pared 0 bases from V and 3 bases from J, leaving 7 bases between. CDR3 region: CASSLDRVYNEQFF. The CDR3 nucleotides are TGTGCCAGCAGCTTGGACAGGGTCTACAATGAGCAGTTCTTC.

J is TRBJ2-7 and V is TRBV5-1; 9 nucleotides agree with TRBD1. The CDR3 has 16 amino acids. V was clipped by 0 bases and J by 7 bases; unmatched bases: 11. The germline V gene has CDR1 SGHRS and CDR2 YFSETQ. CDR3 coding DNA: TGCGCCAGCAGCTTGGGGATGGCGGGACAGGGAGTGGAGCAGTACTTC. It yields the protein CASSLGMAGQGVEQYF.

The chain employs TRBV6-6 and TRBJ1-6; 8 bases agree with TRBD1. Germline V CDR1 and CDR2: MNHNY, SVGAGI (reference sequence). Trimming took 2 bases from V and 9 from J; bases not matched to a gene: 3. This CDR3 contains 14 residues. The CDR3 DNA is TGTGCCAGCAGTTACGCAGGGGGCGGTTCACCCCTCCACTTT. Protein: CASSYAGGGSPLHF.

CDR3 sequence: CATTSDIGGYGYTF. The DNA of the CDR3 is TGTGCCACCACCTCGGACATTGGTGGGTATGGCTACACCTTC. V usage is TRBV28 and J usage is TRBJ1-2; D perhaps matches TRBD1 (5 bases). In germline, CDR1 is MDHEN, CDR2 SYDVKM. CDR3 length equals 14 residues. The V end lost 10 bases, the J end lost 5 bases, and 20 bases lay between the germline ends.

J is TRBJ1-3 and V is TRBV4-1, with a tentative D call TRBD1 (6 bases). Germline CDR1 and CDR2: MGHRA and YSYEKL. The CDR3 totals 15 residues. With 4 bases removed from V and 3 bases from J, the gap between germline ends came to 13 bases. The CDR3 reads CASSLLQGSGNTIYF. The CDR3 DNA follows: TGCGCCAGCAGCCTCTTACAGGGAAGTGGAAACACCATATATTTT.

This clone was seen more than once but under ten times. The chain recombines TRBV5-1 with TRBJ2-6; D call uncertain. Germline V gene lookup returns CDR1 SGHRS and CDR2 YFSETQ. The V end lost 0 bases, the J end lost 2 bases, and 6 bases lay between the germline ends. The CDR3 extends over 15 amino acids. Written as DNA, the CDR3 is TGCGCCAGCAGCTTGGGGTCCCCTGGGGCCAACGTCCTGACTTTC. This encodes CASSLGSPGANVLTF. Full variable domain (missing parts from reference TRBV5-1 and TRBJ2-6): KAGVTQTPRYLIKTRGQQVTLSCSPISGHRSVSWYQQTPGQGLQFLFEYFSETQRNKGNFPGRFSGRQFSNSRSEMNVSTLELGDSALYLCASSLGSPGANVLTFGAGSRLTVL.

The CDR3 sequence is CATQGHTEAFF. CDR3 nucleotide sequence: TGTGCGACCCAGGGGCACACTGAAGCTTTCTTT. The chain is built from TRBV5-4 and TRBJ1-1; a weak D match, TRBD1 (6 bases). The CDR3 extends over 11 amino acids. The germline gives CDR1 SGHNT, CDR2 YYREEE (reference sequence).

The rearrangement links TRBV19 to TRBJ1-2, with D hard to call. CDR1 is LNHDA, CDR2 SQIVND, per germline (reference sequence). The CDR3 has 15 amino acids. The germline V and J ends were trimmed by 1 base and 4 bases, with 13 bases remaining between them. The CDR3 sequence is CASSIGMPGFYGYTF. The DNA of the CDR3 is TGTGCCAGTAGTATAGGGATGCCAGGCTTCTATGGCTACACCTTC.

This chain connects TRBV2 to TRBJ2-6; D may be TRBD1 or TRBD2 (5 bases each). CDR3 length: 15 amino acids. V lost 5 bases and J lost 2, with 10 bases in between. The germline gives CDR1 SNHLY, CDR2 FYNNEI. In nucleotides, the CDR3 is TGTGCCAGCAGTACCCAGGGACCTGGGGCCAACGTCCTGACTTTC. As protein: CASSTQGPGANVLTF.

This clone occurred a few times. For the CDR3, the DNA is TGTGCCAGCAGCAGATCGGGTGGCTACACCTTC. Its translation is CASSRSGGYTF. The chain is built from TRBV21-1 and TRBJ1-2. TRBV21-1 is tagged as a pseudogene. The length of the CDR3 is 11 residues.

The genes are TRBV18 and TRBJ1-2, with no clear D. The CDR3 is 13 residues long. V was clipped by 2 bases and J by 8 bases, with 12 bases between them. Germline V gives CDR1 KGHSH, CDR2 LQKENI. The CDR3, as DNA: TGTGCCAGCTCACCAGGGTCTGAGGGCGGCTACACCTTC. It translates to CASSPGSEGGYTF. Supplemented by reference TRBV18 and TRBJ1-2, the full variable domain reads NAGVMQNPRHLVRRRGQEARLRCSPMKGHSHVYWYRQLPEEGLKFMVYLQKENIIDESGMPKERFSAEFPKEGPSILRIQQVVRGDSAAYFCASSPGSEGGYTFGSGTRLTVV.

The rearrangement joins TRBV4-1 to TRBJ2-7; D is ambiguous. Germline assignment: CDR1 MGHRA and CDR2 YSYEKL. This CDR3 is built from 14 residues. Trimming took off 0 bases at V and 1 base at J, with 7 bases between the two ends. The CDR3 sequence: CASSQDQTSYEQYF. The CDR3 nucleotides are TGCGCCAGCAGCCAAGATCAGACTTCCTACGAGCAGTACTTC.

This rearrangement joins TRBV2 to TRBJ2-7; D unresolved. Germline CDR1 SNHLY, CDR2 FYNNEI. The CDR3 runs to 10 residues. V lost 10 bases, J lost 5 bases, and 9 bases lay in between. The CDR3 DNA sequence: TGTGCCAACTCCCCGGACGAGCAGTACTTC. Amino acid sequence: CANSPDEQYF.

The CDR3 region is CASRMVRPGGGFSYEQYF. CDR3 nucleotides: TGTGCCAGTAGAATGGTCCGTCCAGGGGGTGGTTTCTCCTACGAGCAGTACTTC. The chain joins TRBV28 to TRBJ2-7, with 7 positions matching TRBD1. This CDR3 contains 18 residues. With 9 bases clipped from V and 0 bases from J, the junction kept 20 bases outside the gene matches. Germline V CDR1 and CDR2: MDHEN, SYDVKM.

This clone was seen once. CDR3 sequence reads: CAIGGTGNTEAFF. The CDR3 DNA reads TGTGCCATCGGAGGGACAGGGAACACTGAAGCTTTCTTT. J is TRBJ1-1 and V is TRBV10-3; 8 bases line up with TRBD1. Unmatched junction bases numbered 3, after V lost 8 bases and J lost 1 base. Germline V CDR1 and CDR2: ENHRY, SYGVKD. The CDR3 is 13 residues long.